This entry lists 26 T cell receptor beta chains sequenced from one sample in a study of cytotoxic CD8 clonotypes in ibrutinib-treated CLL. Using immunoSEQ multiplex PCR, the repertoire was profiled, and TCRdb retains in-frame clones only, with some absent. The top ten hold about 40% of the sample, which has approximately 100,000 clones, 55% to 75% seen once. Source: PBMCs, taken after 24 months of ibrutinib treatment. The origin of the receptors is a human donor with chronic lymphocytic leukemia.

V gene TRBV28 combines with J gene TRBJ1-5; TRBD1 matches at 8 bases. The CDR3 consists of 14 residues. Germline values: CDR1 MDHEN, CDR2 SYDVKM. V was clipped by 3 bases and J by 5 bases; unmatched bases: 3. The CDR3 spells CASSFRQGYQPQHF. CDR3 nucleotides: TGTGCCAGCAGTTTTCGACAGGGGTATCAGCCCCAGCATTTT.

J is TRBJ2-7 and V is TRBV7-2; 11 positions agree with TRBD2. The CDR3 is made up of 17 amino acids. Looked up from germline, CDR1 is SGHTA and CDR2 is FQGNSA. Trimming removed 3 bases from V and 3 bases from J; junction bases left unmatched: 10. The CDR3 coding sequence is TGTGCCAGCAGCTTTAAAAATAGCGGGGGGGATTACTACGAGCAGTACTTC. Encoded protein: CASSFKNSGGDYYEQYF. The full variable domain, with the rest looked up from reference TRBV7-2 and TRBJ2-7, is GAGVSQSPSNKVTEKGKDVELRCDPISGHTALYWYRQSLGQGLEFLIYFQGNSAPDKSGLPSDRFSAERTGGSVSTLTIQRTQQEDSAVYLCASSFKNSGGDYYEQYFGPGTRLTVT.

V gene TRBV6-5 combines with J gene TRBJ1-2; possible D gene TRBD1, 6 bases. Germline lookup yields CDR1 MNHEY and CDR2 SVGAGI. The CDR3 sequence is 14 residues long. V was clipped by 5 bases and J by 2 bases, with 12 bases between them. CDR3 nucleotides: TGTGCCAGCAGTCTCCGGGGGACAAACTATGGCTACACCTTC. Protein: CASSLRGTNYGYTF.

A note on this clone: The junction departs from germline at one end; a sequencing error may be responsible. The J gene is TRBJ1-1, the V gene TRBV30; tentatively, D is TRBD1 (6 bases). This CDR3 is 10 amino acids long. Germline V gives CDR1 GTSNPN, CDR2 SVGIG (reference sequence). CDR3 DNA sequence: TGCGCGGAGGGGGACACTGAAGCTTTCTTT. It yields the protein CAEGDTEAFF.

V gene TRBV5-6 combines with J gene TRBJ1-1; D gene ambiguous. The CDR3 runs 14 residues. In germline, CDR1 is SGHDT, CDR2 YYEEEE. Trimming took 1 base from V and 1 from J, leaving 8 bases between them. This CDR3 is CASSLLGRNTEAFF. DNA for the CDR3: TGTGCCAGCAGCTTGCTAGGGCGGAACACTGAAGCTTTCTTT. Filled out from reference TRBV5-6 and TRBJ1-1, the complete variable domain reads DAGVTQSPTHLIKTRGQQVTLRCSPKSGHDTVSWYQQALGQGPQFIFQYYEEEERQRGNFPDRFSGHQFPNYSSELNVNALLLGDSALYLCASSLLGRNTEAFFGQGTRLTVV.

The CDR3 region has the DNA TGTGCCACCAGCTTACAGGGGGCCAAAAACATTCAGTACTTC. It specifies CATSLQGAKNIQYF. The gene calls are TRBV15 and TRBJ2-4; 7 bases align to TRBD1. The CDR3 has 14 residues. The germline V gene has CDR1 LNHNV and CDR2 YYDKDF (reference sequence). With 5 bases clipped from V and 1 base from J, the junction kept 2 bases outside the gene matches.

This clone was picked up a small number of times. The chain employs TRBV5-1 and TRBJ2-1, with 7 nucleotides matching TRBD1. The CDR3 is 13 residues long. CDR1 and CDR2 from the germline V gene are SGHRS and YFSETQ. J gave up 8 bases and V 0 bases, and 2 bases lay outside the gene matches. CDR3 sequence: CASSLDRGDEQFF. For the CDR3, the DNA is TGCGCCAGCAGCTTGGACAGGGGCGATGAGCAGTTCTTC. The full variable domain, rest sourced from reference TRBV5-1 and TRBJ2-1, is KAGVTQTPRYLIKTRGQQVTLSCSPISGHRSVSWYQQTPGQGLQFLFEYFSETQRNKGNFPGRFSGRQFSNSRSEMNVSTLELGDSALYLCASSLDRGDEQFFGPGTRLTVL.

This clone was recorded a few times. The chain combines TRBV27 with TRBJ2-5; D is perhaps TRBD1 (5 bases). Trimming took off 2 bases at V and 5 bases at J, with 12 bases between the two ends. Per germline, CDR1 MNHEY and CDR2 SMNVEV (reference sequence). The CDR3 is made up of 14 amino acids. The CDR3: CASSLKGFSETQYF. CDR3 nucleotide sequence: TGTGCCAGCAGTTTAAAGGGGTTTAGCGAGACCCAGTACTTC.

This chain uses TRBV6-1 with TRBJ2-7, with D perhaps TRBD1 (6 bases). The CDR3 has 18 residues. CDR1 is MNHNS, CDR2 SASEGT, per germline. V was clipped by 4 bases and J by 2 bases, with 24 bases between them. CDR3 residues: CASSGGRTGRTATYEQYF. The CDR3 DNA reads TGTGCCAGCAGTGGGGGAAGAACAGGGCGTACAGCCACCTACGAGCAGTACTTC.

The J gene is TRBJ2-1, the V gene TRBV6-1; D ambiguous. CDR1 is MNHNS and CDR2 is SASEGT in the germline V gene. V gave up 4 bases and J gave up 8 bases, with 12 bases separating them. The CDR3 spans 13 residues. The CDR3 nucleotides read TGTGCCAGCAGTGTTCAGGAAGGCGATGAGCAGTTCTTC. Translating it yields CASSVQEGDEQFF.

The chain has TRBV6-1 and TRBJ2-3, with 7 positions matching TRBD2. In germline, CDR1 is MNHNS, CDR2 SASEGT. Unmatched junction bases numbered 7, after V lost 4 bases and J lost 0 bases. The CDR3 spans 16 residues. The CDR3 DNA reads as TGTGCCAGCAGTGCCCTGGGGGGGTCTAGCACAGATACGCAGTATTTT. Its protein is CASSALGGSSTDTQYF.

The rearrangement uses TRBV11-2 and TRBJ1-5; D unresolved. The V gene's germline CDR1 is SGHAT and CDR2 FQNNGV. The CDR3 length is 16 residues. Trimming removed 1 base from V and 4 bases from J, with 14 bases in between. In DNA form, the CDR3 reads TGTGCCAGCAGCTTAGTCTTAAGACGGACGAATCAGCCCCAGCATTTT. Protein sequence: CASSLVLRRTNQPQHF.

This chain uses TRBV19 with TRBJ2-7, with a weak D call TRBD2 (7 bases). V lost 9 bases to trimming and J lost 2 bases, with 8 bases between them. This CDR3 contains 11 residues. Germline CDR1 LNHDA, CDR2 SQIVND (reference sequence). As DNA, the CDR3 is TGTGCCAGCGGGGGGCCCTACGAGCAGTACTTC. Its protein is CASGGPYEQYF.

The V and J genes are TRBV18 and TRBJ2-5, with D maybe TRBD1 (5 bases). The end of the DNA fits TRBJ2-7 better, so the J call may be wrong. The CDR3 extends over 14 amino acids. Germline CDR1 and CDR2: KGHSH and LQKENI. The CDR3 DNA reads as TGTGCCAGCTCACGCGCAGGGAACTTTGGCGAGCAGTACTTC. Translation: CASSRAGNFGEQYF.

The J gene is TRBJ2-3, the V gene TRBV14; D is possibly TRBD2 (5 bases). Germline lookup yields CDR1 SGHDN and CDR2 FVKESK. Trimming stripped 4 bases from V and 0 bases from J, with 11 bases between. The CDR3 covers 15 residues. The CDR3 nucleotides are TGTGCCAGCAGCCGTTGGACTTCCAGCACAGATACGCAGTATTTT. This codes for CASSRWTSSTDTQYF.

In regard to this clone: The sample contains more than one DNA sequence encoding this CDR3. The chain links TRBV30 to TRBJ1-1; D is unclear. The ends were cut back, 0 bases at V and 1 base at J, with 9 bases in the middle. CDR1 is GTSNPN, CDR2 SVGIG, per germline (reference sequence). The CDR3 runs to 14 residues. The CDR3: CAWSVLSGNTEAFF. In DNA form, the CDR3 reads TGTGCCTGGAGTGTACTATCGGGGAACACTGAAGCTTTCTTT.

This clone appeared a few times. CDR3 residues: CASGSGGADGYTF. Written as DNA, the CDR3 is TGCGCCAGTGGGTCCGGGGGCGCCGATGGCTACACCTTC. This sequence joins TRBV5-1 and TRBJ1-2; tentative D call: TRBD1 (6 bases). The V gene's germline CDR1 is SGHRS and CDR2 YFSETQ. The CDR3 runs 13 residues. Trimming took 8 bases from V and 6 from J, leaving 17 bases between them.

The chain links TRBV7-2 to TRBJ2-3; 8 positions agree with TRBD2. This CDR3 comprises 17 residues. Germline lookup yields CDR1 SGHTA and CDR2 FQGNSA. V lost 3 bases to trimming and J lost 4 bases; unmatched junction nucleotides: 12. The CDR3 sequence is CASSFHPPGGASDTQYF. CDR3 nucleotide sequence: TGTGCCAGCAGCTTCCATCCCCCCGGGGGGGCTTCAGATACGCAGTATTTT.

This chain uses TRBV30 with TRBJ1-2; TRBD1 might be the D (5 bases). This CDR3 contains 14 residues. Trimming stripped 0 bases from V and 8 bases from J, with 16 bases between. CDR1 GTSNPN and CDR2 SVGIG come from the germline V gene (reference sequence). The CDR3 spells CAWSVPRLRDGYTF. Here the CDR3 DNA reads TGTGCCTGGAGTGTTCCCAGACTCAGGGACGGCTACACCTTC.

Notes on this clone: Given a much more abundant clone one base away, this may be a read error. CDR3 region: CASSLDGANVLTF. DNA for the CDR3: TGTGCCAGCAGCTTAGATGGGGCCAACGTCCTGACTTTC. The V call is TRBV7-9, the J call TRBJ2-6, with D hard to call. Germline V gives CDR1 SEHNR, CDR2 FQNEAQ (reference sequence). V lost 1 base to trimming and J lost 3 bases, with 1 base between them. The CDR3 loop spans 13 amino acids.

The chain combines TRBV11-1 with TRBJ2-4, with D possibly matching TRBD1 (6 bases). There are 15 residues in the CDR3. CDR1 is SGHAT and CDR2 is FQDESV in the germline V gene (reference sequence). The V gene lost 4 bases and the J gene lost 0 bases, with 10 bases spanning the gap. CDR3 nucleotide sequence: TGTGCCAGCAGCTCACCAGGGGTAGCCAAAAACATTCAGTACTTC. Protein: CASSSPGVAKNIQYF. The full variable domain, its missing parts supplied by reference TRBV11-1 and TRBJ2-4, is EAEVAQSPRYKITEKSQAVAFWCDPISGHATLYWYRQILGQGPELLVQFQDESVVDDSQLPKDRFSAERLKGVDSTLKIQPAELGDSAMYLCASSSPGVAKNIQYFGAGTRLSVL.

V is TRBV5-1 and J is TRBJ2-5; TRBD1 might be the D (5 bases). Trimming removed 2 bases from V and 2 bases from J, with 13 bases in between. The CDR3 runs to 15 residues. Germline V CDR1 and CDR2: SGHRS, YFSETQ. The CDR3 DNA reads as TGCGCCAGCAGCTTAGGGCCACAGGAGCAAGAGACCCAGTACTTC. Translated, it gives CASSLGPQEQETQYF.

This clone was counted between two and nine times. The chain links TRBV5-1 to TRBJ2-2, with TRBD1 matching over 8 bases. The CDR3 has 15 amino acids. V dropped 5 bases and J dropped 0; count of bases not matched to a gene: 3. The germline CDR1 and CDR2 sequences are SGHRS and YFSETQ. The CDR3 sequence is CASSRTGPNTGELFF. CDR3 in DNA: TGCGCCAGCAGTAGGACAGGGCCGAACACCGGGGAGCTGTTTTTT.

For this clone: Germline is not matched at one junction end, which may reflect a read error. The CDR3 region has the DNA TGTGCCAGTAGCCCCCTGGGGACAGGAGGTTCTGGAGCCAACGTCCTGACTTTC. Residues: CASSPLGTGGSGANVLTF. This chain joins TRBV19 and TRBJ2-6, with 8 nucleotides matching TRBD1. The germline V gene has CDR1 LNHDA and CDR2 SQIVND (reference sequence). The CDR3 is 18 residues long.

This chain connects TRBV11-3 to TRBJ2-7; 9 bases fit TRBD1. In germline, CDR1 is SGHNT, CDR2 YENEEA. CDR3 length: 15 amino acids. V lost 5 bases to trimming and J lost 6 bases; unmatched junction nucleotides: 11. CDR3 sequence (DNA): TGTGCCAGCAGCCTGACACGGACAGGGGATGGCGAGCAGTACTTC. This gives the protein CASSLTRTGDGEQYF.

This clone was found a few times. The J gene is TRBJ1-5, the V gene TRBV27; no firm D call. This CDR3 spans 16 amino acids. Germline CDR1 MNHEY, CDR2 SMNVEV (reference sequence). V lost 7 bases and J 0 bases, leaving 16 bases between the germline ends. The CDR3: CASKNTTGYSNQPQHF. The CDR3 DNA reads TGTGCCAGCAAAAACACGACGGGTTATAGCAATCAGCCCCAGCATTTT.